This is a list of T cell receptor beta chains from one sample in a study of patients and donors after allogeneic stem cell transplantation. TCRdb re-analysed the RT-PCR reads in MiXCR, keeping a single row per CDR3 protein. Here the sample spans roughly 940,000 distinct CDR3 sequences, over 15% being singletons. Sequencing was performed on blood, either unsorted or a sorted T cell fraction (not recorded which). These receptors all stem from a human donor who was either an allogeneic HSCT recipient or a stem cell or donor lymphocyte infusion donor (not recorded which). It is not recorded whose cells these are; they may come from a transplant donor. CDR3s include the opening cysteine and the closing phenylalanine or tryptophan. A D gene is named only where the DNA matches it firmly. Part of the rows lack a size; the others show once, few, many or a class for expanded clones.

D gene	V gene	clone size	J gene	CDR3 protein	CDR3 DNA
TRBD2	TRBV5-5	-	TRBJ2-3	CASSLVFSGGFSTDTQYF	TGTGCCAGCAGCTTGGTGTTTAGCGGGGGCTTTAGCACAGATACGCAGTATTTT
TRBD1	TRBV5-1	once	TRBJ2-3	CASSPGQIHTDTQYF	TGCGCCAGCAGCCCGGGACAGATTCACACAGATACGCAGTATTTT
-	TRBV7-9	-	TRBJ2-3	CASSLGHRKGTDTQYF	TGTGCCAGCAGCTTAGGGCATCGCAAAGGGACAGATACGCAGTATTTT
-	TRBV20-1	few	TRBJ1-6	CSARVGAPNSPLHF	TGCAGTGCTAGAGTTGGGGCGCCAAATTCACCCCTCCACTTT
TRBD1	TRBV5-1	-	TRBJ2-1	CASGLGQGPGDEQFF	TGCGCCAGCGGGTTAGGACAGGGGCCTGGAGATGAGCAGTTCTTC
TRBD2	TRBV25-1	few	TRBJ2-1	CASSRSGGAINEQFF	TGTGCCAGCAGTCGAAGCGGGGGGGCGATCAATGAGCAGTTCTTC
TRBD1	TRBV28	few	TRBJ2-1	CASSPIYVDRADNEQFF	TGTGCCAGCAGTCCCATCTACGTAGACAGGGCCGACAATGAGCAGTTCTTC
-	TRBV12-3/TRBV12-4	many	TRBJ2-1	CASSLVQYNEQFF	TGTGCCAGCAGTTTAGTCCAGTACAATGAGCAGTTCTTC
-	TRBV20-1	few	TRBJ2-7	CSAGGLYDSYEQYF	TGCAGTGCTGGGGGACTGTACGATTCCTACGAGCAGTACTTC
TRBD1	TRBV5-1	once	TRBJ1-1	CASSTDRVSATEAFF	TGCGCCAGCAGCACTGACAGGGTATCGGCCACTGAAGCTTTCTTT
TRBD1	TRBV29-1	few	TRBJ2-7	CSVEDWPGGNSYEQYF	TGCAGCGTTGAGGATTGGCCAGGGGGCAACTCCTACGAGCAGTACTTC
-	TRBV6-5	few	TRBJ2-2	CASSYSYSTGELFF	TGTGCCAGCAGTTACTCGTATTCCACCGGGGAGCTGTTTTTT
-	TRBV20-1	-	TRBJ2-7	CSARDGMTHEQYF	TGCAGTGCTAGAGATGGTATGACCCACGAGCAGTACTTC
-	TRBV5-6	few	TRBJ2-1	CASSLGFETYNEQFF	TGTGCCAGCAGCTTGGGGTTTGAGACCTACAATGAGCAGTTCTTC
-	TRBV27	once	TRBJ2-7	CASKIRGHSYEQYF	TGTGCCAGCAAAATCAGGGGCCACTCCTACGAGCAGTACTTC
TRBD2	TRBV7-3	few	TRBJ2-1	CASSRTSDSYNEQFF	TGTGCCAGCAGCCGGACTAGCGATAGCTACAATGAGCAGTTCTTC
-	TRBV4-1	-	TRBJ1-4	CASSQRVGAGEKLFF	TGCGCCAGCAGTCAACGGGTTGGGGCCGGCGAAAAACTGTTTTTT
TRBD1	TRBV29-1	-	TRBJ2-7	CSVKIKGAPYEQYF	TGCAGCGTCAAAATAAAGGGGGCCCCCTACGAGCAGTACTTC
-	TRBV14	few	TRBJ1-2	CASSQEGHNYGYTF	TGTGCCAGCAGCCAAGAGGGACATAACTATGGCTACACCTTC
TRBD1	TRBV20-1	-	TRBJ1-2	CSALRGPNGYTF	TGCAGTGCTCTCAGGGGGCCTAATGGCTACACCTTC
-	TRBV29-1	-	TRBJ2-5	CSVTWPRRETQYF	TGCAGCGTTACGTGGCCCCGGAGAGAGACCCAGTACTTC
TRBD1	TRBV11-2	-	TRBJ1-6	CASSFGTGINSPLHF	TGTGCCAGCAGCTTCGGGACAGGGATAAATTCACCCCTCCACTTT
-	TRBV20-1	-	TRBJ2-2	CSARISTGELFF	TGCAGTGCTAGAATCTCCACCGGGGAGCTGTTTTTT
-	TRBV30	-	TRBJ1-2	CAWSQSPNLRDGYTF	TGTGCCTGGAGTCAATCCCCCAACCTTCGGGATGGCTACACCTTC
-	TRBV9	-	TRBJ2-2	CASSADIQNTGELFF	TGTGCCAGCAGCGCAGACATACAGAACACCGGGGAGCTGTTTTTT
-	TRBV6-5	-	TRBJ2-2	CASTQGGELFF	TGTGCCAGCACCCAGGGCGGGGAGCTGTTTTTT
-	TRBV29-1	-	TRBJ1-1	CSVVGQMNTEAFF	TGCAGCGTTGTCGGACAGATGAACACTGAAGCTTTCTTT
TRBD2	TRBV6-5	-	TRBJ2-1	CASSYSAVVTSANEQFF	TGTGCCAGCAGTTACTCGGCCGTTGTGACTAGCGCGAATGAGCAGTTCTTC
-	TRBV20-1	many	TRBJ2-1	CSAELPGNEQFF	TGCAGTGCTGAACTACCTGGGAATGAGCAGTTCTTC
-	TRBV29-1	few	TRBJ1-1	CSVGIGSTEAFF	TGCAGCGTTGGGATCGGGAGCACTGAAGCTTTCTTT
-	TRBV21-1	-	TRBJ1-1	CASSKEQGGPEAFF	TGTGCCAGCAGCAAAGAGCAGGGGGGACCCGAAGCTTTCTTT
-	TRBV5-5	-	TRBJ1-5	CASSFSGMGNQPQHF	TGTGCCAGCAGCTTCTCGGGGATGGGCAATCAGCCCCAGCATTTT
TRBD2	TRBV7-2	few	TRBJ2-1	CASSSPLGTSAYNEQFF	TGTGCCAGCAGCTCCCCACTCGGGACTAGCGCGTACAATGAGCAGTTCTTC
TRBD2	TRBV4-1	-	TRBJ2-7	CASSQPGLATYEQYF	TGCGCCAGCAGCCAGCCGGGACTAGCGACCTACGAGCAGTACTTC
-	TRBV29-1	few	TRBJ2-7	CSVRDGSSSYEQYF	TGCAGCGTCAGAGACGGGTCAAGCTCCTACGAGCAGTACTTC